Listed below are T cell receptor beta chains from one sample, sequenced in a study of identical twins. Via MiXCR, TCRdb re-called the 5' RACE reads, giving one row per CDR3 protein. The repertoire holds 450,000 or so distinct CDR3 sequences, with 13% to 15% as singletons. This same sample was also part of a study on yellow fever vaccine responses in identical twins.

The sample was CD4+ T cells sorted from blood. These TCRs come from a woman younger than 35 in good health. Each CDR3 is given with its conserved first and last residue. The order of the fields is D gene, J gene, V gene, CDR3 protein. A D gene is named only where the DNA matches it firmly.

NA | TRBJ2-1 | TRBV5-1 | CASSPSGVATYNEQFF
TRBD1 | TRBJ1-2 | TRBV29-1 | CSVVGTASRTYGYTF
NA | TRBJ2-5 | TRBV20-1 | CSAGRGIPGDVKTQYF
TRBD2 | TRBJ2-2 | TRBV5-6 | CASSFLAGSNTGELFF
TRBD2 | TRBJ2-3 | TRBV30 | CAWSVGGSVYTQYF
TRBD2 | TRBJ2-7 | TRBV27 | CASTPGGAAYEQYF
TRBD2 | TRBJ2-7 | TRBV4-3 | CASSQELAGGTYEQYF
TRBD2 | TRBJ2-7 | TRBV7-2 | CASKKSGGAVGNEQYF
TRBD2 | TRBJ2-7 | TRBV2 | CASTRGRGAVGEQYF
NA | TRBJ2-2 | TRBV12-3/TRBV12-4 | CASKYAGELFF
TRBD1 | TRBJ1-4 | TRBV5-5 | CASSLQGAREKLFF
TRBD1 | TRBJ2-5 | TRBV5-1 | CASSVRGRQETQYF
NA | TRBJ2-5 | TRBV4-3 | CASSQIWDPSQTQYF
NA | TRBJ2-1 | TRBV20-1 | CSASRSQGTYNEQFF
TRBD2 | TRBJ2-1 | TRBV4-2 | CASSQDLAGVSYNEQFF
NA | TRBJ2-7 | TRBV27 | CASRSTHRDYEQYF
NA | TRBJ2-1 | TRBV6-5 | CASSYSNRPRSGNEQFF
TRBD1 | TRBJ2-7 | TRBV7-9 | CASSSISGQGIYEQYF
NA | TRBJ2-7 | TRBV12-3/TRBV12-4 | CASSLFGRRWGEQYF
NA | TRBJ2-2 | TRBV7-3 | CASSSRGVGELFF
NA | TRBJ2-7 | TRBV5-5 | CASSLVDSQYF
NA | TRBJ2-1 | TRBV5-4 | CASSLKGRSGEQFF
TRBD1 | TRBJ2-7 | TRBV20-1 | CSAREGTGKNEQYF
TRBD1 | TRBJ2-7 | TRBV6-1 | CASRRWTGTFEQYF
TRBD2 | TRBJ2-7 | TRBV28 | CASGRLAVSYEQYF
TRBD2 | TRBJ2-2 | TRBV12-3/TRBV12-4 | CASRLAGDAGELFF
TRBD2 | TRBJ2-1 | TRBV12-3/TRBV12-4 | CASSSRGGVEQFF
NA | TRBJ2-1 | TRBV29-1 | CSVETGREQFF
TRBD1 | TRBJ2-7 | TRBV29-1 | CSVDAGQGFYEQYF
TRBD1 | TRBJ2-5 | TRBV7-9 | CASSLGEGAIPQETQYF
NA | TRBJ2-3 | TRBV21-1 | CASSKSKGKGTDTQYF
NA | TRBJ2-1 | TRBV7-3 | CASSYLTTDYNEQFF
NA | TRBJ1-4 | TRBV7-6 | CASSSGPTNEKLFF
TRBD1 | TRBJ2-1 | TRBV19 | CASENRGPYNEQFF
NA | TRBJ2-3 | TRBV11-1 | CASSFQGQPRGTDTQYF
TRBD2 | TRBJ2-3 | TRBV28 | CASSTPAGAIDTQYF
TRBD2 | TRBJ2-7 | TRBV7-9 | CASSYWTSGNEQYF
NA | TRBJ2-5 | TRBV7-9 | CASSLPKQETQYF
TRBD2 | TRBJ2-5 | TRBV5-1 | CASSLPWKLAGVEYQETQYF
NA | TRBJ1-1 | TRBV4-3 | CASTPVLGVYTEAFF
NA | TRBJ2-3 | TRBV13 | CASSLGRLSADTQYF
TRBD2 | TRBJ2-5 | TRBV14 | CASSQIAGVQETQYF
TRBD1 | TRBJ2-3 | TRBV7-6 | CASSLAIRQGAPGATDTQYF
TRBD2 | TRBJ2-1 | TRBV9 | CASSETSGGDWNEQFF
TRBD1 | TRBJ2-5 | TRBV11-1 | CASSPRVSPGQSNIVETQYF
NA | TRBJ2-1 | TRBV9 | CASSVTGVSYNEQFF
NA | TRBJ2-3 | TRBV4-1 | CASSQGEDTQYF
NA | TRBJ1-3 | TRBV3-1 | CASSLESGGNTIYF
NA | TRBJ2-3 | TRBV20-1 | CSAENRMEGGTDTQYF
TRBD1 | TRBJ1-2 | TRBV5-5 | CASSSRQGSNYGYTF
NA | TRBJ2-1 | TRBV28 | CARPTDNEQFF
NA | TRBJ2-5 | TRBV25-1 | CASSEIPHETQYF
NA | TRBJ1-4 | TRBV29-1 | CSVEEPGREKLFF
TRBD2 | TRBJ2-1 | TRBV6-1 | CASSGLTSRNEQFF
TRBD2 | TRBJ2-3 | TRBV7-2 | CASSKRGGSTDTQYF
NA | TRBJ2-1 | TRBV6-5 | CASSYVKNEQFF
TRBD1 | TRBJ2-2 | TRBV25-1 | CASTRQGVGGELFF
TRBD1 | TRBJ2-2 | TRBV20-1 | CSAPDRGSGELFF
NA | TRBJ2-5 | TRBV25-1 | CASSFQGYATQYF